The 15 T cell receptor beta chains presented below share a single source sample, sequenced in a study of blood T cell repertoires in COVID-19 (dated by TCRdb to 2020 to 2022). The library was made by the immunoSEQ multiplex PCR assay. Entries here come from immuneACCESS through TCRdb and include only in-frame sequences with V and J called. Some clones fail to appear in such tables; in the studies checked, an unresolved V gene covers under half of the shortfall, and the cause of the remainder is unknown. The sample table records tens of thousands of clones; 65% to 90% of these occur just once. Clones ranked in the top ten supply over 9.5% of the sample. The sample consisted of peripheral blood. These receptors all come from a human donor in a cohort sampled during active COVID-19.

V usage is TRBV9 and J usage is TRBJ2-3, with TRBD2 matching over 14 bases. Per germline, CDR1 SGDLS and CDR2 YYNGEE. The CDR3 loop spans 16 amino acids. Trimming removed 4 bases from V and 5 bases from J; junction bases left unmatched: 6. The CDR3 bases are TGTGCCAGCAGCACCGGGACTAGCGGGAGCTTAGATACGCAGTATTTT. This codes for CASSTGTSGSLDTQYF.

The chain joins TRBV28 to TRBJ2-7; 7 nucleotides agree with TRBD2. Losses at the gene ends were 5 bases for V and 0 bases for J; bases not matched to a gene: 7. The CDR3 runs to 15 residues. Germline V gives CDR1 MDHEN, CDR2 SYDVKM. The CDR3 DNA reads TGTGCCAGCAGTGGGGTACCTAGCGGCTCCTACGAGCAGTACTTC. Translation: CASSGVPSGSYEQYF.

This sequence joins TRBV21-1 and TRBJ1-1; the table assigns TRBD1, which was not confirmed against the DNA. TRBV21-1 is recorded as a pseudogene. This CDR3 has 15 amino acids. The CDR3 bases are TGTGCCAGCAGCAAAATCAGGGGCTCAAACACTGAAGCTTTCTTT. Protein sequence: CASSKIRGSNTEAFF.

This CDR3 is CASSKIGDNQPQHF. In DNA, the CDR3 is TGTGCCAGCTCTAAAATAGGGGACAATCAGCCCCAGCATTTT. The chain has TRBV18 and TRBJ1-5, with a tentative D call TRBD1 (5 bases). CDR1 KGHSH and CDR2 LQKENI come from the germline V gene. Trimming removed 6 bases at V and 3 bases at J, with 12 bases between. The CDR3 spans 14 residues.

This clone came up a few times. This chain connects TRBV5-4 to TRBJ1-1; 7 positions match TRBD1. The V and J ends lost 4 bases and 0 bases, in that order; junction bases with no gene match: 3. CDR3 length: 14 amino acids. The germline V gene encodes CDR1 SGHNT and CDR2 YYREEE (reference sequence). DNA of the CDR3: TGTGCCAGCAGCCCAACAGGGGTGAACACTGAAGCTTTCTTT. It yields the protein CASSPTGVNTEAFF.

This chain joins TRBV30 and TRBJ2-7; TRBD2 agrees at 11 bases. The CDR3 has 15 residues. The germline V gene has CDR1 GTSNPN and CDR2 SVGIG (reference sequence). Trimming cost V 0 bases and J 0 bases; bases outside gene matches: 1. This CDR3 is CAWSVGLAGSYEQYF. DNA for the CDR3: TGTGCCTGGAGTGTTGGACTAGCGGGCTCCTACGAGCAGTACTTC. Filled out from reference TRBV30 and TRBJ2-7, the complete variable domain reads SQTIHQWPATLVQPVGSPLSLECTVEGTSNPNLYWYRQAAGRGLQLLFYSVGIGQISSEVPQNLSASRPQDRQFILSSKKLLLSDSGFYLCAWSVGLAGSYEQYFGPGTRLTVT.

CDR3 sequence (DNA): TGCGCCAGCAGCCCGAGGCCCACAGGCGGCCTGGACACTGAGCAGTTCTTC. Translation gives CASSPRPTGGLDTEQFF. The chain recombines TRBV4-3 with TRBJ2-1; D may be TRBD1 (5 bases). The V end was cut by 4 bases, the J end by 9 bases, with 25 bases between. The CDR3 totals 17 residues. In germline, CDR1 is LGHNA, CDR2 YSLEER.

This rearrangement joins TRBV7-2 to TRBJ2-7, with TRBD2 identical over 9 bases. Per germline, CDR1 SGHTA and CDR2 FQGNSA. V was clipped by 1 base and J by 2 bases; unmatched bases: 3. The CDR3 contains 15 residues. The CDR3: CASSLGAGGPYEQYF. CDR3 bases: TGTGCCAGCAGCTTAGGGGCGGGAGGGCCCTACGAGCAGTACTTC.

Judged by abundance, this clone is medium-sized (0.01 to 0.1%). The chain links TRBV10-1 to TRBJ1-1; D perhaps matches TRBD1 (6 bases). Germline V CDR1 and CDR2: WNHNN, SYGVQD (reference sequence). The CDR3 is 14 residues long. The ends were cut back, 1 base at V and 2 bases at J, with 8 bases in the middle. Written as DNA, the CDR3 is TGCGCCAGCAGTGAGTACAGGGAAAACACTGAAGCTTTCTTT. It yields the protein CASSEYRENTEAFF.

The gene calls are TRBV18 and TRBJ2-1, with 7 bases identical to TRBD1. Germline lookup yields CDR1 KGHSH and CDR2 LQKENI. V lost 1 base, J lost 5 bases, and 11 bases stayed unmatched. The length of the CDR3 is 17 residues. CDR3 region: CASSPRALGQPNNEQFF. The DNA of the CDR3 is TGTGCCAGCTCACCACGAGCACTGGGACAGCCTAACAATGAGCAGTTCTTC. Looking up the rest from reference TRBV18 and TRBJ2-1 gives the full variable domain: NAGVMQNPRHLVRRRGQEARLRCSPMKGHSHVYWYRQLPEEGLKFMVYLQKENIIDESGMPKERFSAEFPKEGPSILRIQQVVRGDSAAYFCASSPRALGQPNNEQFFGPGTRLTVL.

This rearrangement joins TRBV11-3 to TRBJ2-2; no firm D call. V was shortened by 0 bases and J by 2 bases, with 4 bases between the two germline ends. Germline CDR1 reads SGHNT; CDR2 reads YENEEA. The CDR3 consists of 14 residues. The CDR3 DNA follows: TGTGCCAGCAGCTTAGACAGAAACACCGGGGAGCTGTTTTTT. Translating it yields CASSLDRNTGELFF. The full variable domain, rest sourced from reference TRBV11-3 and TRBJ2-2, is EAGVVQSPRYKIIEKKQPVAFWCNPISGHNTLYWYLQNLGQGPELLIRYENEEAVDDSQLPKDRFSAERLKGVDSTLKIQPAELGDSAVYLCASSLDRNTGELFFGEGSRLTVL.

The CDR3 here is CASSHSSPAGELFF. For the CDR3, the DNA is TGTGCCAGCAGCCACTCTAGCCCCGCCGGGGAGCTGTTTTTT. V usage is TRBV3-1 (or the pseudogene TRBV3-2) and J usage is TRBJ2-2; TRBD2 might be the D (5 bases). The V end lost 3 bases, the J end lost 6 bases, and 11 bases lay between the germline ends. Germline assignment: CDR1 LGHDT and CDR2 YNNKEL (reference sequence). The CDR3 extends over 14 amino acids.

The chain recombines TRBV27 with TRBJ1-4, with D possibly matching TRBD1 (5 bases). Looked up from germline, CDR1 is MNHEY and CDR2 is SMNVEV (reference sequence). Trimming removed 6 bases at V and 8 bases at J, with 16 bases between. The CDR3 has 14 amino acids. DNA for the CDR3: TGTGCCAGCAGCCTGTCCAGGGTAGGAGAAAAACTGTTTTTT. This sequence encodes CASSLSRVGEKLFF.

V usage is TRBV7-2 and J usage is TRBJ2-2; the match to TRBD2 covers 11 bases. V trimming: 5 bases; J trimming: 5 bases; junction bases outside the gene matches: 7. The germline V gene encodes CDR1 SGHTA and CDR2 FQGNSA. The CDR3 is 16 amino acids. The CDR3 DNA sequence: TGTGCCAGCAGCCTAGGTAGCGGGAGGGAGACCGGGGAGCTGTTTTTT. It encodes CASSLGSGRETGELFF.

The rearrangement links TRBV5-4 to TRBJ1-2, with D perhaps TRBD1 (5 bases). The V gene lost 0 bases and the J gene lost 1 base, with 10 bases spanning the gap. The CDR3 length is 15 residues. In germline, CDR1 is SGHNT, CDR2 YYREEE (reference sequence). DNA for the CDR3: TGTGCCAGCAGCTTGGAACCAGGGATTAACTATGGCTACACCTTC. Amino acid sequence: CASSLEPGINYGYTF.